Each of the 2 T cell receptor beta chains below was sequenced from the same sample in a study of T cells in Graves' hyperthyroidism and ophthalmopathy. Template material for amplifying TCR beta CDR3 regions consisted of RNA transcripts. First-round RT-PCR targeting the TCR CDR3 was performed with the HTBI primer set. MiXCR was run by TCRdb on the multiplex PCR reads, yielding one entry per CDR3 protein. The sample contains fewer than 600,000 distinct CDR3 sequences, roughly 14% of which appear only once. Specimen: blood. Receptors originate from a woman between 18 and 29 years old with Graves' hyperthyroidism.

Note on this clonotype: Given a much more abundant clone one base away, this may be a read error. The chain has TRBV6-1 and TRBJ1-2; D uncertain. V was trimmed by 0 bases and J by 9 bases, leaving 20 bases between them. CDR1 is MNHNS and CDR2 is SASEGT in the germline V gene. This CDR3 spans 16 amino acids. The CDR3 DNA is TGTGCCAGCAGTGAAGCGCCCAGCCAGGCGGGCCATAGCTACACCTTC. Protein product: CASSEAPSQAGHSYTF.

This clonotype has just a few counts. The gene calls are TRBV7-9 and TRBJ2-3; 9 bases map to TRBD2. The CDR3 consists of 15 residues. CDR1 SEHNR and CDR2 FQNEAQ come from the germline V gene (reference sequence). J was trimmed by 8 bases and V by 6 bases; bases with no gene match: 12. This chain's CDR3 is CASRTAGGAGITQYF. The CDR3 DNA is TGTGCCAGCAGGACGGCGGGAGGGGCGGGAATTACGCAGTATTTT.